Each of the 12 T cell receptor beta chains below was sequenced from the same sample in a study of T cell responses to AZD1222 COVID-19 vaccine. The protocol was immunoSEQ multiplex PCR, while the TCRdb copy is restricted to in-frame clones and leaves out a portion. The sample has under 150,000 clones, more than 85% seen once. The specimen comprised peripheral blood, sampled on day 0 of AZD1222 vaccination. The receptors were gathered from an adult in good health.

This clone was counted only a few times. The rearrangement joins TRBV2 to TRBJ2-7, with no clear D. The V end lost 3 bases, the J end lost 1 base, and 7 bases lay between the germline ends. The CDR3 totals 13 residues. The germline V gene has CDR1 SNHLY and CDR2 FYNNEI. Here the CDR3 DNA reads TGTGCCAGCAGTGAGGGAAGTTCCTACGAGCAGTACTTC. Protein sequence: CASSEGSSYEQYF.

The V gene is TRBV7-2, the J gene TRBJ2-2; D remains ambiguous. V was clipped by 1 base and J by 3 bases, with 9 bases between them. Germline V gene lookup returns CDR1 SGHTA and CDR2 FQGNSA. This CDR3 contains 15 residues. The CDR3 reads CASSLDGVDTGELFF. As DNA, the CDR3 is TGTGCCAGCAGCTTAGACGGCGTGGACACCGGGGAGCTGTTTTTT.

V usage is TRBV3-1 (or the pseudogene TRBV3-2) and J usage is TRBJ2-1, with 7 bases identical to TRBD1. Germline V gene data show CDR1 as LGHDT and CDR2 as YNNKEL (reference sequence). The V segment lost 3 bases and the J segment 0 bases; nucleotides outside the gene matches: 2. This CDR3 is 15 amino acids long. The CDR3 loop reads CASSQGQTSYNEQFF. As DNA, the CDR3 is TGTGCCAGCAGCCAGGGACAGACCTCCTACAATGAGCAGTTCTTC.

The chain has TRBV27 and TRBJ2-1, with 12 bases fitting TRBD2. V was clipped by 5 bases and J by 10 bases; unmatched bases: 12. The CDR3 consists of 16 residues. Per germline, CDR1 MNHEY and CDR2 SMNVEV (reference sequence). The CDR3 region is CASSQQSSGRANEQFF. The CDR3 DNA reads TGTGCCAGCAGTCAACAATCTAGCGGGAGGGCCAACGAGCAGTTCTTC.

The chain is built from TRBV19 and TRBJ1-1; perhaps TRBD1 as D (5 bases). Trimming removed 7 bases from V and 1 base from J, with 19 bases in between. In germline, CDR1 is LNHDA, CDR2 SQIVND (reference sequence). The CDR3 runs 16 residues. Here the CDR3 reads CASTTFFREKNTEAFF. The CDR3, as DNA: TGTGCCAGTACCACCTTCTTCAGGGAAAAGAACACTGAAGCTTTCTTT.

V gene TRBV6-1 combines with J gene TRBJ1-3; no firm D call. In germline, CDR1 is MNHNS, CDR2 SASEGT. V was shortened by 2 bases and J by 5 bases, with 13 bases between the two germline ends. The length of the CDR3 is 15 residues. The CDR3: CASSELGWERNTIYF. In DNA, the CDR3 is TGTGCCAGCAGTGAATTGGGGTGGGAACGAAACACCATATATTTT.

The genes are TRBV6-2 or TRBV6-3 and TRBJ2-3; 9 positions match TRBD1. Germline lookup yields CDR1 MNHEY and CDR2 SVGEGT. V gave up 5 bases and J gave up 3 bases; unmatched junction bases: 6. The CDR3 has 15 residues. CDR3 sequence: CASSHRDRETDTQYF. For the CDR3, the DNA is TGTGCCAGCAGTCACCGGGACAGGGAAACAGATACGCAGTATTTT.

The rearrangement uses TRBV4-3 and TRBJ2-5; 7 nucleotides agree with TRBD1. Germline lookup yields CDR1 LGHNA and CDR2 YSLEER. The CDR3 consists of 15 residues. Germline trimming cut 0 bases from V and 8 bases from J; bases unmatched to any gene: 9. CDR3 amino acids: CASSQDYTGAGTQYF. The CDR3 DNA is TGCGCCAGCAGCCAAGATTATACAGGGGCTGGAACCCAGTACTTC.

The V call is TRBV28, the J call TRBJ1-2; 7 bases line up with TRBD1. Germline CDR1 and CDR2: MDHEN and SYDVKM. The CDR3 contains 17 residues. V dropped 1 base and J dropped 2; count of bases not matched to a gene: 10. CDR3 bases: TGTGCCAGCAGTTTATCCACAGGGGCATCGGTCAACTATGGCTACACCTTC. Its protein is CASSLSTGASVNYGYTF.

The chain carries TRBV7-2 and TRBJ1-5; the D is unclear. V was shortened by 4 bases and J by 1 base, with 5 bases between the two germline ends. Germline loops: CDR1 SGHTA, CDR2 FQGNSA. The CDR3 spans 13 residues. CDR3 residues: CASSSNSNQPQHF. The CDR3 DNA is TGTGCCAGCAGCTCCAACAGCAATCAGCCCCAGCATTTT.

V is TRBV28 and J is TRBJ1-1; D is undetermined. The CDR3 covers 13 residues. The germline V gene has CDR1 MDHEN and CDR2 SYDVKM. The germline V and J ends were trimmed by 6 bases and 4 bases, with 12 bases remaining between them. The CDR3 here is CASSPSEGTEAFF. The CDR3, as DNA: TGTGCCAGCAGCCCTTCCGAAGGCACTGAAGCTTTCTTT. The variable domain in full, completed from reference TRBV28 and TRBJ1-1, reads DVKVTQSSRYLVKRTGEKVFLECVQDMDHENMFWYRQDPGLGLRLIYFSYDVKMKEKGDIPEGYSVSREKKERFSLILESASTNQTSMYLCASSPSEGTEAFFGQGTRLTVV.

The V gene is TRBV14, the J gene TRBJ2-1; no definite D call. The CDR3 is made up of 16 amino acids. CDR1 and CDR2 from the germline V gene are SGHDN and FVKESK. V gave up 1 base and J gave up 0 bases, with 10 bases separating them. CDR3 residues: CASSQGAPRSYNEQFF. CDR3 in DNA: TGTGCCAGCAGCCAAGGAGCCCCACGCTCCTACAATGAGCAGTTCTTC.